The 11 T cell receptor beta chains below all came from one sample that was sequenced in a study of blood T cells in healthy people across ages. Primed by a sample-barcoded 5' primer and a J-beta primer mix, a second PCR proceeded for roughly 7 to 11 cycles. Via MiXCR, TCRdb re-called the 5' RACE reads, giving one row per CDR3 protein. The sample contains approximately 580,000 distinct CDR3 sequences, 20% to 30% of which appear only once. These data are also associated with another study on T cells of mothers and their children.

Input material: blood. The receptors were sampled from a boy aged 5-17 years in good health.

The V call is TRBV5-6, the J call TRBJ2-7; D remains unclear. The CDR3 length is 14 residues. V was shortened by 4 bases and J by 0 bases, with 11 bases between the two germline ends. Germline-derived CDR1 and CDR2 are SGHDT and YYEEEE. The CDR3 nucleotides read TGTGCCAGCAGCCCCGGGCTGATCTCCTACGAGCAGTACTTC. Its protein product is CASSPGLISYEQYF.

This clonotype is a singleton in its sample. The V gene is TRBV7-8, the J gene TRBJ2-3; D is unclear. V gave up 1 base and J gave up 0 bases, with 17 bases separating them. Germline lookup yields CDR1 SGHVS and CDR2 FQNEAQ. The CDR3 is made up of 18 amino acids. The CDR3 spells CASSLDVLGTTSTDTQYF. The CDR3 bases are TGTGCCAGCAGCTTAGATGTTCTGGGCACCACTAGCACAGATACGCAGTATTTT.

This CDR3 reads CASSLQLITDTQYF. The CDR3 DNA is TGTGCCAGCAGCTTACAACTAATCACAGATACGCAGTATTTT. This chain links TRBV7-2 with TRBJ2-3; D remains unclear. V was cut by 2 bases and J by 2 bases, with 8 bases left in between. The CDR3 sequence is 14 residues long. The germline V gene has CDR1 SGHTA and CDR2 FQGNSA.

Concerning this clonotype itself: A much larger clone sits a single nucleotide away, making a read error possible. Without the conserved terminal phenylalanine or tryptophan, this CDR3 likely stems from a read error. This chain uses TRBV7-9 with TRBJ1-2; 11 bases match TRBD1. Germline V gives CDR1 SEHNR, CDR2 FQNEAQ (reference sequence). The J segment lost 2 bases and the V segment lost 4 bases, leaving 9 bases of the junction unmatched. CDR3 length: 17 residues. In nucleotides, the CDR3 is TGTGCCAGCAGCTCCCTGGACAGGGGGCGAAGAAACTATGGCTACACCCTC. Translated: CASSSLDRGRRNYGYTL.

The V and J genes are TRBV28 and TRBJ1-1; D uncertain. Trimming took off 6 bases at V and 4 bases at J, with 18 bases between the two ends. This CDR3 has 15 residues. CDR1 and CDR2 from the germline V gene are MDHEN and SYDVKM. In DNA form, the CDR3 reads TGTGCCAGCAGCTCCCCGTCGACTGGGGTCACTGAAGCTTTCTTT. This encodes CASSSPSTGVTEAFF.

The gene calls are TRBV13 and TRBJ2-2, with 10 bases fitting TRBD2. The V gene end was trimmed by 7 bases and the J gene end by 8 bases; junction bases not matched to a gene: 10. The CDR3 consists of 15 residues. The germline V gene encodes CDR1 PRHDT and CDR2 FYEKMQ (reference sequence). CDR3 nucleotides: TGTGCCAGCACCTCGCAGCGGGGGGGCCTGGGGGAGCTGTTTTTT. As protein: CASTSQRGGLGELFF. The whole variable domain, filled in from reference TRBV13 and TRBJ2-2, reads AAGVIQSPRHLIKEKRETATLKCYPIPRHDTVYWYQQGPGQDPQFLISFYEKMQSDKGSIPDRFSAQQFSDYHSELNMSSLELGDSALYFCASTSQRGGLGELFFGEGSRLTVL.

This clonotype was counted only a few times. The gene calls are TRBV12-3 or TRBV12-4 and TRBJ2-5; 8 nucleotides match TRBD2. The DNA end is more similar to TRBJ2-1, so the J call may be wrong. The CDR3 has 16 residues. The CDR3 reads CASIHHGGAVSNEQFF. The DNA of the CDR3 is TGTGCCAGCATACACCACGGGGGGGCCGTGAGCAATGAGCAGTTCTTC.

Note on this clonotype: The CDR3 does not close with the conserved phenylalanine or tryptophan, likely indicating a read error. The chain carries TRBV7-2 and TRBJ2-7; TRBD2 might be the D (6 bases). Germline CDR1 and CDR2: SGHTA and FQGNSA. V was pared by 3 bases and J by 6 bases, with 6 bases between. This CDR3 comprises 11 residues. Here the CDR3 reads CASSFGSEQYL. CDR3 DNA sequence: TGTGCCAGCAGCTTCGGGAGCGAGCAGTACCTC.

This clonotype was counted a few times. The chain carries TRBV2 and TRBJ2-5, with 8 bases lining up with TRBD1. Germline-derived CDR1 and CDR2 are SNHLY and FYNNEI. V was pared by 6 bases and J by 1 base, with 7 bases of the junction left unmatched. The CDR3 totals 15 residues. The chain's CDR3 is CASRADRGGQETQYF. CDR3 DNA: TGTGCCAGCAGAGCCGACAGGGGAGGCCAAGAGACCCAGTACTTC.

The chain combines TRBV7-2 with TRBJ2-1; 7 nucleotides match TRBD1. The trim removed 1 base at V and 4 bases at J, leaving 7 bases unmatched. This CDR3 is built from 16 residues. From germline, CDR1 is SGHTA and CDR2 FQGNSA. Here the CDR3 reads CASSLVHRGRYNEQFF. In DNA, the CDR3 is TGTGCCAGCAGCTTAGTCCACAGGGGACGGTACAATGAGCAGTTCTTC.

The V gene is TRBV14, the J gene TRBJ2-7, with D uncertain. Germline lookup yields CDR1 SGHDN and CDR2 FVKESK. V lost 0 bases and J 5 bases, leaving 11 bases between the germline ends. The CDR3 is 14 residues long. CDR3: CASSQDLTSHEQYF. CDR3 in DNA: TGTGCCAGCAGCCAAGATTTGACGAGTCACGAGCAGTACTTC.